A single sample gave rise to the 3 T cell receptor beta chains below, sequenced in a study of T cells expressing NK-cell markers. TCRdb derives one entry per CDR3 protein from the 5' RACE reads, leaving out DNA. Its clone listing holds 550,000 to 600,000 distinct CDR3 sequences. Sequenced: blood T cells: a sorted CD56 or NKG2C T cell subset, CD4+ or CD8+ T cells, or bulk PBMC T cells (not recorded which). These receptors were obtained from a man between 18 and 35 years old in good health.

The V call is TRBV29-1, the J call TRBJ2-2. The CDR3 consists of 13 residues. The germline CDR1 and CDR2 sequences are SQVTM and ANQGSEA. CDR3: CSVFSAFTGELFF.

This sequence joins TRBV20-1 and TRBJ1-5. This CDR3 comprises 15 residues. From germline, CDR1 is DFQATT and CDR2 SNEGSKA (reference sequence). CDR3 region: CSAEGRGTSNQPQHF.

The CDR3 loop is CASSVERGVEQFF. V usage is TRBV7-2 and J usage is TRBJ2-1; the TRBD1 assignment by TCRdb is unverifiable without DNA. In germline, CDR1 is SGHTA, CDR2 FQGNSA. The CDR3 extends over 13 amino acids. Full variable domain (rest looked up from reference TRBV7-2 and TRBJ2-1): GAGVSQSPSNKVTEKGKDVELRCDPISGHTALYWYRQSLGQGLEFLIYFQGNSAPDKSGLPSDRFSAERTGGSVSTLTIQRTQQEDSAVYLCASSVERGVEQFFGPGTRLTVL.